Following are 10 T cell receptor beta chains from one sample sequenced in a study of metastatic and nonmetastatic thyroid tumors. The entire patient cohort was treatment-naive prior to thyroid surgery. TCRdb re-called the PCR reads through MiXCR. Here the sample spans more than 20,000 clones, approximately 12% being singletons. Sequences were obtained from blood. All receptors come from a female donor with papillary thyroid cancer or a benign thyroid nodule (not recorded which). Some clones in this sample may be carry-over from other donors' samples.

This clone has at least ten counts. The V and J genes are TRBV9 and TRBJ1-2, with D possibly matching TRBD1 (6 bases). V was clipped by 6 bases and J by 6 bases, with 15 bases between them. Germline values: CDR1 SGDLS, CDR2 YYNGEE. This CDR3 is built from 13 residues. CDR3 region: CASTTQGGDGYTF. The CDR3 DNA reads TGTGCCAGCACCACCCAAGGGGGGGATGGCTACACCTTC.

The sample holds many counts of this clone. This sequence joins TRBV28 and TRBJ2-7; D is perhaps TRBD2 (6 bases). Germline loops: CDR1 MDHEN, CDR2 SYDVKM. The CDR3 runs to 14 residues. The V gene lost 8 bases and the J gene lost 0 bases, with 14 bases spanning the gap. The CDR3 region has the DNA TGTGCCAGCTTCGGGGGATCGAGCTCCTACGAGCAGTACTTC. It is translated as CASFGGSSSYEQYF.

This clone was observed at least ten times. This chain joins TRBV19 and TRBJ2-1; 9 bases map to TRBD1. The V and J ends lost 0 bases and 4 bases, in that order; junction bases with no gene match: 7. CDR1 and CDR2 (germline): LNHDA, SQIVND (reference sequence). CDR3 length: 17 residues. DNA for the CDR3: TGTGCCAGTAGTATAGACAAACAGGGGGCCTCTTACAATGAGCAGTTCTTC. Translated, it gives CASSIDKQGASYNEQFF. Looking up the rest from reference TRBV19 and TRBJ2-1 gives the full variable domain: DGGITQSPKYLFRKEGQNVTLSCEQNLNHDAMYWYRQDPGQGLRLIYYSQIVNDFQKGDIAEGYSVSREKKESFPLTVTSAQKNPTAFYLCASSIDKQGASYNEQFFGPGTRLTVL.

This clone appeared many times. This may come from a read error, since a much larger clone is one base off. The chain carries TRBV6-1 and TRBJ2-2, with D unclear. This CDR3 has 15 residues. Per germline, CDR1 MNHNS and CDR2 SASEGT. The CDR3, as DNA: TGTACCAGCATGGACGGCGCTAGGGACACCGGGGAGCTGTTTTTT. This translates into CTSMDGARDTGELFF.

This clone was recorded at least ten times. This chain uses TRBV6-1 with TRBJ1-1, with 7 bases matching TRBD1. The ends lost 6 bases at V and 2 bases at J; junction bases unmatched: 9. The germline gives CDR1 MNHNS, CDR2 SASEGT. This CDR3 region has 15 residues. The CDR3 is CASRPTGQLNTEAFF. CDR3 bases: TGTGCCAGCAGGCCAACGGGACAGCTTAACACTGAAGCTTTCTTT.

This clone has ten or more counts. This chain links TRBV20-1 with TRBJ1-1, with a weak D call TRBD1 (6 bases). The CDR3 has 14 amino acids. Germline values: CDR1 DFQATT, CDR2 SNEGSKA (reference sequence). Trimming pared 5 bases from V and 0 bases from J, leaving 13 bases between. The CDR3 is CSAPLGHMNTEAFF. CDR3 sequence (DNA): TGCAGTGCTCCATTGGGACACATGAACACTGAAGCTTTCTTT.

This clone was observed many times. The chain links TRBV11-2 to TRBJ2-3; 9 nucleotides match TRBD2. The V gene's germline CDR1 is SGHAT and CDR2 FQNNGV. The ends lost 3 bases at V and 2 bases at J; junction bases unmatched: 6. The CDR3 is made up of 16 amino acids. The CDR3 nucleotides read TGTGCCAGCAGCTTGTTTCTAGCGGGACACACAGATACGCAGTATTTT. It translates to CASSLFLAGHTDTQYF.

In this sample, this clone turned up many times. The genes are TRBV7-2 and TRBJ2-1; D gene uncertain. The CDR3 is made up of 14 amino acids. The germline CDR1 and CDR2 sequences are SGHTA and FQGNSA. V shed 1 base and J shed 9 bases, with 13 bases lying between them. The CDR3 region is CASSLVRSPPEQFF. The CDR3 DNA follows: TGTGCCAGCAGCTTAGTACGCAGTCCCCCTGAGCAGTTCTTC. Filled out from reference TRBV7-2 and TRBJ2-1, the complete variable domain reads GAGVSQSPSNKVTEKGKDVELRCDPISGHTALYWYRQSLGQGLEFLIYFQGNSAPDKSGLPSDRFSAERTGGSVSTLTIQRTQQEDSAVYLCASSLVRSPPEQFFGPGTRLTVL.

The chain recombines TRBV20-1 with TRBJ1-1, with 11 bases aligning to TRBD1. V was clipped by 1 base and J by 7 bases; unmatched bases: 8. Germline V lookup: CDR1 DFQATT, CDR2 SNEGSKA (reference sequence). The CDR3 extends over 15 amino acids. CDR3 in amino acids: CSARASDRGLNEAFF. In nucleotides, the CDR3 is TGCAGTGCTAGAGCCTCGGACAGGGGGCTTAATGAAGCTTTCTTT.

Ten or more counts support this clone. CDR3 coding DNA: TGTGCCAGCAGCTCTGGACAGGCGTCCTTGAACACTGAAGCTTTCTTT. Translating it yields CASSSGQASLNTEAFF. V and J are TRBV5-8 and TRBJ1-1, with TRBD1 matching over 7 bases. The CDR3 runs to 16 residues. The germline gives CDR1 SGHTS, CDR2 YDEGEE. V gave up 3 bases and J gave up 0 bases; unmatched junction bases: 8.